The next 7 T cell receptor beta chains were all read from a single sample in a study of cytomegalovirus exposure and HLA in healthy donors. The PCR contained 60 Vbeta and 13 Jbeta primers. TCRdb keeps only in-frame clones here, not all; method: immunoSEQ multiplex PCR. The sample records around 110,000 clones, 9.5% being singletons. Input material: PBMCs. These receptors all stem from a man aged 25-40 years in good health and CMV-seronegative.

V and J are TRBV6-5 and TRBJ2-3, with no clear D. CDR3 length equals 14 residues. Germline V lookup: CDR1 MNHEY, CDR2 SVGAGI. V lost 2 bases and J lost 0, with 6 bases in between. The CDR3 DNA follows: TGTGCCAGCAGTTACGGGCAGAGCACAGATACGCAGTATTTT. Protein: CASSYGQSTDTQYF.

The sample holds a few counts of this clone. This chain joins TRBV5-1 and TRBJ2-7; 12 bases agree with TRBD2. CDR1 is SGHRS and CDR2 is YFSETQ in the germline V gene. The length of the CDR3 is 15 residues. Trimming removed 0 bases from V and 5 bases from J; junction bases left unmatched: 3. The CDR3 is CASSLALAGGDEQYF. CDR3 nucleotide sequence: TGCGCCAGCAGCTTGGCACTAGCGGGGGGCGACGAGCAGTACTTC.

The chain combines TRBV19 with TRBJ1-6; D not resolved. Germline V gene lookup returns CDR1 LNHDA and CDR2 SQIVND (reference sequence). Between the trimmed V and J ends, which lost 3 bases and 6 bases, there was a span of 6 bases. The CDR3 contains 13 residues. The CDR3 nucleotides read TGTGCCAGTAGTATCACAGCTAATTCACCCCTCCACTTT. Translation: CASSITANSPLHF.

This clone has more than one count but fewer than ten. The CDR3 here is CASSLVPGTGPMNTEAFF. The DNA of the CDR3 is TGTGCCAGCAGCTTAGTACCCGGGACAGGGCCAATGAACACTGAAGCTTTCTTT. The chain uses TRBV7-8 and TRBJ1-1; 9 nucleotides align to TRBD1. V lost 1 base and J lost 0; bases outside the gene matches: 9. Looked up from germline, CDR1 is SGHVS and CDR2 is FQNEAQ. CDR3 length equals 18 residues.

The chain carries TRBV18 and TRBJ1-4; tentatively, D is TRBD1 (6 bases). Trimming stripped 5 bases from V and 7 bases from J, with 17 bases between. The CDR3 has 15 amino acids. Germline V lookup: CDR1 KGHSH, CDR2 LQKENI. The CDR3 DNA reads TGTGCCAGCTCATTCCCGCCTGGGGGCGGTGAAAAACTGTTTTTT. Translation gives CASSFPPGGGEKLFF.

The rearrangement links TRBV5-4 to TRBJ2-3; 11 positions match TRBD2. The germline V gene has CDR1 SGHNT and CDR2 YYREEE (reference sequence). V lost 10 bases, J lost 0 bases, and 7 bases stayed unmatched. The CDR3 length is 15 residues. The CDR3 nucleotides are TGTGCCGCGAAGACTAGCGGGATCAGCACAGATACGCAGTATTTT. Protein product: CAAKTSGISTDTQYF. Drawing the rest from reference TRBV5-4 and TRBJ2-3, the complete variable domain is ETGVTQSPTHLIKTRGQQVTLRCSSQSGHNTVSWYQQALGQGPQFIFQYYREEENGRGNFPPRFSGLQFPNYSSELNVNALELDDSALYLCAAKTSGISTDTQYFGPGTRLTVL.

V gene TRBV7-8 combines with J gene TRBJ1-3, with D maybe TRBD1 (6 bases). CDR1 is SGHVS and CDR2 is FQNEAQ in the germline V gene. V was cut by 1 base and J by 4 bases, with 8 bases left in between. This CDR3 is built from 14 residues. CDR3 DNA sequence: TGTGCCAGCAGCTTAGACAGGGCCGGAAACACCATATATTTT. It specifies CASSLDRAGNTIYF.